These 3 T cell receptor beta chains were all obtained from the same sample, sequenced in a study of shared clonotypes between healthy human individuals. The data were produced by immunoSEQ multiplex PCR, yet TCRdb's version contains in-frame clones alone and is incomplete. The sample includes 2,500,000 or so clones, approximately 93% seen only once; the top ten take more than 0.35%. The specimen sequenced was naive CD4+ T cells from PBMCs. Subset reported: CD45RA+ positively selected. All receptors derive from a man aged 18 to 30 in good health. Some clones in this sample may be carry-over from other donors' samples.

The V and J genes are TRBV18 and TRBJ1-2; weak D call: TRBD1 (6 bases). Per germline, CDR1 KGHSH and CDR2 LQKENI. The CDR3 totals 12 residues. V gave up 5 bases and J gave up 4 bases, with 8 bases separating them. This CDR3 is CASSTDSYGYTF. CDR3 in DNA: TGTGCCAGCTCAACGGACAGCTATGGCTACACCTTC.

V usage is TRBV18 and J usage is TRBJ1-1; D is unresolved. The germline V gene encodes CDR1 KGHSH and CDR2 LQKENI. There are 16 residues in the CDR3. Deletions cut 0 bases from V and 1 base from J, with 12 bases between. CDR3 coding DNA: TGTGCCAGCTCACCACCGCGGCCCACCCAGAACACTGAAGCTTTCTTT. The encoded protein is CASSPPRPTQNTEAFF.

The chain recombines TRBV28 with TRBJ2-7, with 7 bases matching TRBD1. The germline gives CDR1 MDHEN, CDR2 SYDVKM. The CDR3 consists of 17 residues. Trimming cost V 6 bases and J 0 bases; bases outside gene matches: 14. The CDR3 spells CASSRPGGRDSSYEQYF. CDR3 in DNA: TGTGCCAGCAGCCGCCCTGGGGGCAGGGACAGCTCCTACGAGCAGTACTTC.